The clone carrying this TCR beta chain was observed many times. The source of the sample is a study of regulatory T cells in long-lasting Graves disease. Time point: persistent/refractory GD, antithyroid drugs over 5 years with positive TRAb. The TCR library was made from RNA that had been extracted from PBMCs in TRIzol. The germline V gene encodes CDR1 MDHEN and CDR2 SYDVKM. The CDR3 runs to 14 residues. V was trimmed by 5 bases and J by 4 bases, leaving 14 bases between them. Both iRepertoire HTBI primers and Arm-PCR of CDR3 regions were used to build the TCR beta libraries. MiXCR was run by TCRdb on the multiplex PCR reads, yielding one entry per CDR3 protein. The sample contains 300,000 or so distinct CDR3 sequences, around 19% of which appear only once.

Sequenced here: peripheral blood mononuclear cells (PBMCs), sampled when the disease was refractory, from a patient treated with antithyroid drugs. The receptor was derived from a female donor with Graves disease. The chain carries TRBV28 and TRBJ1-2; D uncertain. The CDR3 protein is CASSPPPGGYGYTF. As DNA, the CDR3 is TGTGCCAGCAGTCCTCCCCCCGGCGGCTATGGCTACACCTTC.